The text below deals with one TCR beta chain. The junction departs from germline at one end; a sequencing error may be responsible. This sample was taken from a study of metastatic and nonmetastatic thyroid tumors. No patient had received any treatment before thyroid surgery. Germline-derived CDR1 and CDR2 are KGHSH and LQKENI. CDR3 length equals 14 residues. TCRdb called clones again from the PCR reads with MiXCR. The profile shows roughly 14,000 clones, approximately 28% of them singletons. Sequencing was carried out using tumor tissue. The clonotype comes from a female donor with papillary thyroid cancer or a benign thyroid nodule (not recorded which). Some clones in this sample may be carry-over from other donors' samples. V and J are TRBV18 and TRBJ2-7; 7 bases line up with TRBD1. This CDR3 reads CAISPRDRTYEQYF. CDR3 sequence (DNA): TGTGCCATCTCACCCCGGGACAGAACCTACGAGCAGTACTTC.